This TCR beta chain was recorded in a study of blood T cell repertoires in COVID-19. Looking at the study overall: PBMCs, B-cell-depleted T cells, or T cells provided the cDNA or gDNA that made up the material.

Authors' data handling: The authors estimated nucleated cell counts from reference gene primer amplification. Sequencing used immunoSEQ multiplex PCR; TCRdb keeps in-frame clones, though not all of them. V and J calls and clone size are those listed in that table; D and trimming were worked out from the DNA. The sample records more than 150,000 clones, around four fifths being singletons. The sequence was collected from a woman aged 40 to 49 with acute or convalescent COVID-19. The specimen was peripheral blood.

The CDR3: CSVIQGTRTYEQYF. In nucleotides, the CDR3 is TGCAGCGTTATACAGGGGACTAGGACCTACGAGCAGTACTTC. The chain joins TRBV29-1 to TRBJ2-7, with a tentative D call TRBD2 (8 bases). V gave up 5 bases and J gave up 2 bases, with 16 bases separating them. There are 14 residues in the CDR3. The germline V gene has CDR1 SQVTM and CDR2 ANQGSEA.